A selection of T cell receptor beta chains follows, all from one sample in a study of blood T cells in healthy people across ages. TCRdb reprocessed the 5' RACE reads via MiXCR and lists one record per CDR3 protein. The sample contains 540,000 or so distinct CDR3 sequences, around 48% of which appear only once. The sequencing input was blood. These receptors all stem from an older man in good health. The CDR3 runs from the conserved cysteine through the conserved F or W. The order of the fields is CDR3 DNA, CDR3 protein, V gene, D gene, J gene, clone size. A D gene is named only where the DNA matches it firmly. Size tells how often a clone was seen (once, few, many) or the class of an expanded clone, and some rows leave it out.

CDR3nt: TGCAGTGCTTTACTCGGACAGGGCTATTATGGCTACACCTTC; CDR3aa: CSALLGQGYYGYTF; v_gene: TRBV20-1; d_gene: TRBD1; j_gene: TRBJ1-2; abundance: -
CDR3nt: TGTGCCAGCAGTTACTTGGGACATCAAAACACCGGGGAGCTGTTTTTT; CDR3aa: CASSYLGHQNTGELFF; v_gene: TRBV6-6; d_gene: -; j_gene: TRBJ2-2; abundance: once
CDR3nt: TGTGCCAGCAGCTTAGAAGGGCGTTTTAACACTGAAGCTTTCTTT; CDR3aa: CASSLEGRFNTEAFF; v_gene: TRBV11-2; d_gene: -; j_gene: TRBJ1-1; abundance: -
CDR3nt: TGTGCCAGCAGCTCATCCGGGACAGGGAGCAATGAGCAGTTCTTC; CDR3aa: CASSSSGTGSNEQFF; v_gene: TRBV7-6; d_gene: TRBD1; j_gene: TRBJ2-1; abundance: few
CDR3nt: TGTGCCATCAGTGCTATTACCGGACAGGGGACCAATGAGCAGTTCTTC; CDR3aa: CAISAITGQGTNEQFF; v_gene: TRBV10-3; d_gene: TRBD1; j_gene: TRBJ2-1; abundance: few
CDR3nt: TGTGCCAGCAGTGCCACGACAGGGATCTACGAGCAGTACTTC; CDR3aa: CASSATTGIYEQYF; v_gene: TRBV12-3/TRBV12-4; d_gene: TRBD1; j_gene: TRBJ2-7; abundance: -
CDR3nt: TGCAGTGCTAGAGGTCTAGCGGGAGTTACTGGGGCCAACGTCCTGACTTTC; CDR3aa: CSARGLAGVTGANVLTF; v_gene: TRBV20-1; d_gene: TRBD2; j_gene: TRBJ2-6; abundance: -
CDR3nt: TGCAGTGCTAGATTAGCGGGAAACTCCTACAATGAGCAGTTCTTC; CDR3aa: CSARLAGNSYNEQFF; v_gene: TRBV20-1; d_gene: TRBD2; j_gene: TRBJ2-1; abundance: -
CDR3nt: TGTGCCAGCTCACCCCCAGCAAGAGGCTACGAGCAGTACTTC; CDR3aa: CASSPPARGYEQYF; v_gene: TRBV18; d_gene: -; j_gene: TRBJ2-7; abundance: few
CDR3nt: TGCAGCGTTGAGGGGCTGACGCAGGGGGCCGGGGGCTACACCTTC; CDR3aa: CSVEGLTQGAGGYTF; v_gene: TRBV29-1; d_gene: TRBD1; j_gene: TRBJ1-2; abundance: -
CDR3nt: TGTGCCAGCAGTCCCCGGACTAGCGGTTCCTACGAGCAGTACTTC; CDR3aa: CASSPRTSGSYEQYF; v_gene: TRBV7-2; d_gene: TRBD2; j_gene: TRBJ2-7; abundance: many
CDR3nt: TGTGCCACCAGCAGAGATCTAATCAGCACAGATACGCAGTATTTT; CDR3aa: CATSRDLISTDTQYF; v_gene: TRBV15; d_gene: -; j_gene: TRBJ2-3; abundance: -
CDR3nt: TGTGCCAGCAGCTCTTTACTAGGAGGATCCTACAATGAGCAGTACTTC; CDR3aa: CASSSLLGGSYNEQYF; v_gene: TRBV7-8; d_gene: -; j_gene: TRBJ2-7; abundance: -
CDR3nt: TGTGCTAGCAGCATGCGACAGGGACGGGACTACGAGCAGTACTTC; CDR3aa: CASSMRQGRDYEQYF; v_gene: TRBV7-7; d_gene: TRBD1; j_gene: TRBJ2-7; abundance: few
CDR3nt: TGTGCCAGCCTGGACAGGGTGGGCACTGAAGCTTTCTTT; CDR3aa: CASLDRVGTEAFF; v_gene: TRBV25-1; d_gene: TRBD1; j_gene: TRBJ1-1; abundance: few
CDR3nt: TGTGCCAGCAGCGCCGGACTAGCGGGAGTATCCCACGAGCAGTACTTC; CDR3aa: CASSAGLAGVSHEQYF; v_gene: TRBV6-2/TRBV6-3; d_gene: TRBD2; j_gene: TRBJ2-7; abundance: -
CDR3nt: TGTGCCAGCAGCAACGGGGGGGCAGAGACCCAGTACTTC; CDR3aa: CASSNGGAETQYF; v_gene: TRBV6-6; d_gene: TRBD2; j_gene: TRBJ2-5; abundance: -
CDR3nt: TGTGCCAGCAGTTGTCTCAGGACTGATGGCTACACCTTC; CDR3aa: CASSCLRTDGYTF; v_gene: TRBV12-3/TRBV12-4; d_gene: -; j_gene: TRBJ1-2; abundance: -
CDR3nt: TGCGCCAGCAGCCGCCAGGGGGACTACGAGCAGTACTTC; CDR3aa: CASSRQGDYEQYF; v_gene: TRBV5-1; d_gene: TRBD1; j_gene: TRBJ2-7; abundance: -
CDR3nt: TGCGCCAACAGCTTGGATAGGCATGGCTACACCTTC; CDR3aa: CANSLDRHGYTF; v_gene: TRBV5-1; d_gene: -; j_gene: TRBJ1-2; abundance: -
CDR3nt: TGCGCCAGCAGCCAAGATATAACAGGGAATATGAACACTGAAGCTTTCTTT; CDR3aa: CASSQDITGNMNTEAFF; v_gene: TRBV4-1; d_gene: -; j_gene: TRBJ1-1; abundance: few
CDR3nt: TGTGCCAGCCTACAGGGAGGCGCGACCCAGTACTTC; CDR3aa: CASLQGGATQYF; v_gene: TRBV6-6; d_gene: -; j_gene: TRBJ2-5; abundance: many
CDR3nt: TGCGCCAGCAGCCAAGAGCCGGGTTGGTTAATTAACTATGGCTACACCTTC; CDR3aa: CASSQEPGWLINYGYTF; v_gene: TRBV4-3; d_gene: -; j_gene: TRBJ1-2; abundance: once
CDR3nt: TGTGCCAGCAGCAAAGCCTGGACTAGCATTGGGACAAGTGAGCAGTTCTTC; CDR3aa: CASSKAWTSIGTSEQFF; v_gene: TRBV3-1; d_gene: TRBD2; j_gene: TRBJ2-1; abundance: -
CDR3nt: TGTGCCAGCAGCTCCCATCTACAACAGGGTCAGAATTCACCCCTCCACTTT; CDR3aa: CASSSHLQQGQNSPLHF; v_gene: TRBV7-9; d_gene: -; j_gene: TRBJ1-6; abundance: few
CDR3nt: TGTGCCAGCAGTGATCGGGGACCCGCTAGCGGGGGTCAAGAGACCCAGTACTTC; CDR3aa: CASSDRGPASGGQETQYF; v_gene: TRBV6-1; d_gene: TRBD2; j_gene: TRBJ2-5; abundance: -
CDR3nt: TGTGCCAGCAGTACGATCCCTAGCACAGATACGCAGTATTTT; CDR3aa: CASSTIPSTDTQYF; v_gene: TRBV12-3/TRBV12-4; d_gene: -; j_gene: TRBJ2-3; abundance: few
CDR3nt: TGTGCCAGCAGTGAAATAGCGGGAGGTATTTACAATGAGCAGTTCTTC; CDR3aa: CASSEIAGGIYNEQFF; v_gene: TRBV25-1; d_gene: TRBD2; j_gene: TRBJ2-1; abundance: -
CDR3nt: TGTGCCAGCAGCTTGGGACTGCCTAGTCCCAGAGAGACCCAGTACTTC; CDR3aa: CASSLGLPSPRETQYF; v_gene: TRBV7-2; d_gene: -; j_gene: TRBJ2-5; abundance: -
CDR3nt: TGTGCCACCAGCAGAGAGGGCGGCTCCTACGATGAGCAGTACTTC; CDR3aa: CATSREGGSYDEQYF; v_gene: TRBV15; d_gene: -; j_gene: TRBJ2-5; abundance: -
CDR3nt: TGTGCCAGCAGCGTACAGGGGGCGCAGAATGAGCAGTTCTTC; CDR3aa: CASSVQGAQNEQFF; v_gene: TRBV9; d_gene: TRBD1; j_gene: TRBJ2-1; abundance: -